These 21 T cell receptor beta chains were all obtained from the same sample, sequenced in a study of regulatory T cells in long-lasting Graves disease. iRepertoire HTBI primers and Arm-PCR of CDR3 regions built TCR beta libraries. TCRdb reanalysed the multiplex PCR reads using MiXCR and keeps one entry per CDR3 protein. Of under 450,000 distinct CDR3 sequences in the sample, roughly a quarter were seen once. Time point described: persistent/refractory GD, antithyroid drugs over 5 years with positive TRAb. The authors made the TCR library using RNA they extracted from PBMCs. The sample was peripheral blood mononuclear cells (PBMCs), taken when the disease was refractory, from a patient treated with antithyroid drugs. The receptors were sampled from a female donor with Graves disease.

The genes are TRBV5-1 and TRBJ1-6; D ambiguous. Between the trimmed V and J ends, which lost 3 bases and 7 bases, there was a span of 14 bases. Germline-derived CDR1 and CDR2 are SGHRS and YFSETQ. CDR3 length equals 15 residues. The CDR3 here is CASSSGLPRNSPLHF. The CDR3 DNA reads TGCGCCAGCAGCTCCGGACTCCCTAGAAATTCACCCCTCCACTTT.

This clonotype was counted ten times or more. The J gene is TRBJ2-7, the V gene TRBV12-3 or TRBV12-4; tentative D call: TRBD1 (6 bases). This CDR3 has 14 amino acids. Trimming cost V 3 bases and J 2 bases, with 11 bases left between them. The CDR3 bases are TGTGCCAGCAGTTTGACAGGACGAACCTACGAGCAGTACTTC. Translation gives CASSLTGRTYEQYF.

The genes are TRBV19 and TRBJ2-5; perhaps TRBD2 as D (7 bases). The CDR3 is made up of 14 amino acids. The germline V and J ends were trimmed by 5 bases and 5 bases, with 15 bases remaining between them. Germline V gene lookup returns CDR1 LNHDA and CDR2 SQIVND (reference sequence). The CDR3 DNA sequence: TGTGCCAGTAGTCCCGGTGGGGGGGCGGAGACCCAGTACTTC. Its protein product is CASSPGGGAETQYF.

This clonotype appeared a few times. The junction and the germline gene differ at one end; a read error may be behind it. The chain links TRBV30 to TRBJ1-1; tentatively, D is TRBD1 (6 bases). Germline V gene data show CDR1 as GTSNPN and CDR2 as SVGIG (reference sequence). CDR3 length equals 14 residues. Written as DNA, the CDR3 is TGTGCCTGGAGTGTACAGGGCCTGAATACTGAAGCTTTCTTT. This translates into CAWSVQGLNTEAFF.

This clonotype was observed a few times. This chain connects TRBV3-1 to TRBJ2-7; TRBD2 matches 7 bases. V was pared by 2 bases and J by 5 bases, with 9 bases of the junction left unmatched. The V gene's germline CDR1 is LGHDT and CDR2 YNNKEL (reference sequence). The CDR3 spans 15 residues. CDR3 region: CASSQRDAGDHEQYF. DNA for the CDR3: TGTGCCAGCAGCCAACGCGATGCGGGAGACCACGAGCAGTACTTC.

The chain carries TRBV2 and TRBJ2-1, with 11 bases identical to TRBD2. The J segment lost 15 bases and the V segment lost 6 bases, leaving 16 bases of the junction unmatched. CDR1 is SNHLY, CDR2 FYNNEI, per germline. The CDR3 spans 15 residues. The CDR3 DNA sequence: TGTGCCAGCAGACCCGACAGGGCTAGCGGGAGGCTTAGGTTCTTC. It specifies CASRPDRASGRLRFF. Drawing the rest from reference TRBV2 and TRBJ2-1, the complete variable domain is EPEVTQTPSHQVTQMGQEVILRCVPISNHLYFYWYRQILGQKVEFLVSFYNNEISEKSEIFDDQFSVERPDGSNFTLKIRSTKLEDSAMYFCASRPDRASGRLRFFGPGTRLTVL.

The chain couples TRBV24-1 to TRBJ2-2, with D hard to call. CDR3 length: 13 amino acids. V lost 1 base, J lost 4 bases, and 3 bases lay in between. Germline CDR1 reads KGHDR; CDR2 reads SFDVKD. The CDR3 region has the DNA TGTGCCACCAGTGATTTAGGCACCGGGGAGCTGTTTTTT. Amino acid sequence: CATSDLGTGELFF.

The chain carries TRBV30 and TRBJ2-7, with TRBD2 identical over 10 bases. The CDR3 totals 13 residues. Losses at the gene ends were 5 bases for V and 5 bases for J; bases not matched to a gene: 6. The V gene's germline CDR1 is GTSNPN and CDR2 SVGIG (reference sequence). DNA of the CDR3: TGTGCCTGGTGTCTAGCGGGAGTAAACGAGCAGTACTTC. Protein product: CAWCLAGVNEQYF.

This clonotype was seen at least ten times. V is TRBV28 and J is TRBJ2-2; TRBD1 matches at 8 bases. The CDR3 runs 17 residues. Germline V gene data show CDR1 as MDHEN and CDR2 as SYDVKM. V was clipped by 3 bases and J by 5 bases; unmatched bases: 11. The CDR3 DNA follows: TGTGCCAGCAGTTTCCTTGGGACAGGCGGAAATACCGGGGAGCTGTTTTTT. Amino acids: CASSFLGTGGNTGELFF. Full variable domain (remainder filled in from reference TRBV28 and TRBJ2-2): DVKVTQSSRYLVKRTGEKVFLECVQDMDHENMFWYRQDPGLGLRLIYFSYDVKMKEKGDIPEGYSVSREKKERFSLILESASTNQTSMYLCASSFLGTGGNTGELFFGEGSRLTVL.

The rearrangement joins TRBV7-2 to TRBJ1-2; TRBD1 matches 7 bases. The germline CDR1 and CDR2 sequences are SGHTA and FQGNSA. The CDR3 totals 11 residues. V lost 1 base, J lost 13 bases, and 3 bases stayed unmatched. CDR3 loop: CASSLVGGPTF. DNA for the CDR3: TGTGCCAGCAGCTTAGTAGGGGGCCCCACCTTC.

This clonotype was counted a few times. The chain couples TRBV10-3 to TRBJ2-7; D possibly corresponds to TRBD2 (5 bases). Germline CDR1 reads ENHRY; CDR2 reads SYGVKD. This CDR3 spans 16 amino acids. V lost 2 bases, J lost 3 bases, and 17 bases lay in between. For the CDR3, the DNA is TGTGCCATCAGTGAGCCGGACTCTCCCCAAGGCTACGAGCAGTACTTC. It codes for CAISEPDSPQGYEQYF.

The rearrangement links TRBV28 to TRBJ2-7; D possibly corresponds to TRBD2 (6 bases). CDR3 size: 14 residues. V was cut by 2 bases and J by 5 bases, with 13 bases left in between. Germline V gene lookup returns CDR1 MDHEN and CDR2 SYDVKM. The chain's CDR3 is CASSLNQIADEQYF. For the CDR3, the DNA is TGTGCCAGCAGTTTAAACCAAATAGCGGACGAGCAGTACTTC. Together with reference TRBV28 and TRBJ2-7, the CDR3 gives the full variable domain: DVKVTQSSRYLVKRTGEKVFLECVQDMDHENMFWYRQDPGLGLRLIYFSYDVKMKEKGDIPEGYSVSREKKERFSLILESASTNQTSMYLCASSLNQIADEQYFGPGTRLTVT.

This clonotype was seen at least ten times. The chain joins TRBV28 to TRBJ1-1; 7 bases agree with TRBD1. This CDR3 spans 15 amino acids. CDR1 is MDHEN and CDR2 is SYDVKM in the germline V gene. V was pared by 6 bases and J by 5 bases, with 12 bases of the junction left unmatched. The CDR3 bases are TGTGCCAGCAGACTAGCGGGAGGGGGCCGGACTGAAGCTTTCTTT. Translating it yields CASRLAGGGRTEAFF.

This clonotype was counted at least ten times. The chain recombines TRBV5-1 with TRBJ1-2; 7 bases map to TRBD1. Germline V gene lookup returns CDR1 SGHRS and CDR2 YFSETQ. The CDR3 runs to 13 residues. V shed 4 bases, J shed 3 bases, and the junction held 3 bases outside the gene matches. The chain's CDR3 is CASSIDRDYGYTF. DNA of the CDR3: TGCGCCAGCAGCATAGACAGGGACTATGGCTACACCTTC.

This clonotype was seen repeatedly, ten times or more. This chain connects TRBV28 to TRBJ1-5; 8 bases are a match to TRBD1. Germline V gene lookup returns CDR1 MDHEN and CDR2 SYDVKM. CDR3 size: 14 residues. J gave up 7 bases and V 6 bases, and 8 bases lay outside the gene matches. The DNA of the CDR3 is TGTGCCAGCAGACTGGGACAGGTTATGCAGCCCCAGCATTTT. The encoded protein is CASRLGQVMQPQHF.

The chain couples TRBV6-5 to TRBJ2-7; D ambiguous. This CDR3 is 16 amino acids long. The germline CDR1 and CDR2 sequences are MNHEY and SVGAGI. V lost 0 bases, J lost 2 bases, and 14 bases lay in between. The CDR3: CASSYSKGQTAYEQYF. The CDR3 DNA reads TGTGCCAGCAGTTACTCGAAAGGGCAAACCGCCTACGAGCAGTACTTC.

This chain links TRBV7-9 with TRBJ2-2; D possibly corresponds to TRBD2 (5 bases). The CDR3 length is 17 residues. Trimming cost V 2 bases and J 1 base, with 14 bases left between them. Germline V gives CDR1 SEHNR, CDR2 FQNEAQ (reference sequence). CDR3 sequence reads: CASSLRLGGLNTGELFF. As DNA, the CDR3 is TGTGCCAGCAGCTTACGTTTGGGCGGACTGAACACCGGGGAGCTGTTTTTT.

This clonotype has at least ten counts. The V call is TRBV28, the J call TRBJ2-7; TRBD1 aligns across 12 bases. CDR1 MDHEN and CDR2 SYDVKM come from the germline V gene. The trim removed 5 bases at V and 7 bases at J, leaving 9 bases unmatched. The CDR3 is made up of 15 amino acids. CDR3 region: CASSLTGTGGAEQYF. Here the CDR3 DNA reads TGTGCCAGCAGTCTGACCGGGACAGGGGGCGCAGAGCAGTACTTC.

V and J are TRBV6-2 or TRBV6-3 and TRBJ2-7; D might be TRBD1 (6 bases). The germline V gene encodes CDR1 MNHEY and CDR2 SVGEGT. The length of the CDR3 is 17 residues. The ends were cut back, 2 bases at V and 0 bases at J, with 17 bases in the middle. The CDR3 is CASSYVPLDRYSYEQYF. The CDR3 DNA reads as TGTGCCAGCAGTTACGTACCCCTGGACAGATACTCCTACGAGCAGTACTTC.

The rearrangement links TRBV25-1 to TRBJ2-1, with 7 positions matching TRBD1. V lost 3 bases, J lost 7 bases, and 12 bases stayed unmatched. Germline CDR1 and CDR2: MGHDK and SYGVNS. The CDR3 is 16 amino acids. The CDR3 DNA is TGTGCCAGCAGTGACCGACCCTTGACAGGGTCGAATGAGCAGTTCTTC. Residues: CASSDRPLTGSNEQFF.

The chain recombines TRBV28 with TRBJ1-6; D possibly corresponds to TRBD1 (6 bases). The CDR3 sequence is 13 residues long. V shed 11 bases and J shed 7 bases, with 15 bases lying between them. Germline V CDR1 and CDR2: MDHEN, SYDVKM. CDR3 nucleotide sequence: TGTGCCGCCAAACGACAGGAAAATTCACCCCTCCACTTT. Translated: CAAKRQENSPLHF. The variable domain in full, completed from reference TRBV28 and TRBJ1-6, reads DVKVTQSSRYLVKRTGEKVFLECVQDMDHENMFWYRQDPGLGLRLIYFSYDVKMKEKGDIPEGYSVSREKKERFSLILESASTNQTSMYLCAAKRQENSPLHFGNGTRLTVT.